The present T cell receptor beta chain was sequenced within a study of blood T cell repertoires in COVID-19 (dated by TCRdb to 2020 to 2021). With respect to the entire study: The collaborator samples originated in the United States, Italy and Spain and spanned the acute and convalescent phases of COVID-19. The prospective study material was composed of cDNA or gDNA derived from T cells, B-cell-depleted T cells, or PBMCs. The dataset comprised deeply sampled blood TCRbeta repertoires from subjects exposed to, actively infected with, or recovered from COVID-19. A freely available public database, intended as a resource for researchers studying the immune response to SARS-CoV-2, is where the repertoires were released. Samples were obtained from the ongoing ImmuneRACE study (first 160 participants) and from about 1,300 subjects provided by 6 global collaborators. Nearly every sample came with metadata listing a de-identified subject ID, COVID-19 status, age in years and sex. Where HLA class I and class II types were available, the types were taken from metadata supplied by the sample provider, not from assay-based typing.

TCRbeta CDR3 regions were amplified from genomic DNA using the immunoSEQ Assay, a bias-controlled multiplex PCR. The original pipeline was this. Nucleated cell counts per sample were estimated from amplification of reference gene primers within the assay. Sequence reads were collapsed and filtered to measure the absolute abundance of every unique TCRbeta CDR3 rearrangement. For each sample, productive Simpson clonality was calculated as the square root of Simpson's diversity index over productive rearrangements. TCRdb holds this immuneACCESS table with in-frame rearrangements only. Some clones are missing; in checked studies, unresolved V genes explain under half, and the rest has no known cause. That table gives V, J and clone size, and the DNA gave D and trimming. This sample comprises about 61,000 clones, almost 90% of them detected only once. The ten largest clones take up about a fifth of the sample.

Remarks on this clone: This receptor's antigen is unknown. The junction shows a germline mismatch at one end, possibly a read error.

Overall study outcomes, separate from this receptor: The amount of clinical and demographic metadata varied by source and participant and was provided uncurated.

The collaborating institutions used their own protocols to collect whole blood in K2EDTA tubes. For TCRbeta analysis, collaborators shipped samples in one of three forms: frozen whole blood, isolated PBMCs, or DNA extracted from either of those sample types. This sequence originates from a woman between 45 and 60 years old with active or convalescent COVID-19. The material sequenced was peripheral blood.

The nucleotides are TGTGCCAGTAGTACCCTGGGACAGGGCACCGATACGCAGTATTTT. Translation gives CASSTLGQGTDTQYF. This sequence uses TRBV19 and TRBJ2-3; 9 middle bases align to TRBD1. The CDR3 runs 15 amino acids, cysteine and phenylalanine included. The sequence is cut down to CDR3 DNA, 45 bases in frame from base 1. CDR1 LNHDA and CDR2 SQIVND were looked up in the germline V gene (reference sequence).